Sequencing of this T cell receptor (beta chain) was carried out in a study of blood T cell repertoires in COVID-19. Enrollees, about 18 to 95 years old, lived in 25 or so US areas. What the recovered Cohort 3 donors had was two negative PCRs, clearance, or symptom resolution. As originally analysed: Reference gene primer amplification yielded estimated nucleated cell counts. Only in-frame clones appear in the TCRdb table, and some are missing; sequencing was by immunoSEQ multiplex PCR. The V and J calls and clone size are taken from that table; D and trimming were inferred from the DNA. The repertoire holds under 300,000 clones, with around nine tenths as singletons. Germline-derived CDR1 and CDR2 are MDHEN and SYDVKM. The V end was cut by 5 bases, the J end by 7 bases, with 18 bases between. CDR3 length: 16 amino acids.

Sample: PBMCs or T cells enriched from blood (not recorded which). This chain connects TRBV28 to TRBJ1-6; unclear D gene. The origin of this receptor is a woman aged 55-70 years who had recovered from COVID-19. The CDR3 DNA follows: TGTGCCAGCAGTCCGCCGGGAGAAGCCCCAAATTCACCCCTCCACTTT. It specifies CASSPPGEAPNSPLHF.